A selection of T cell receptor beta chains follows, all from one sample in a study of PD-1 blockade in classical Hodgkin lymphoma. Repertoires were generated with immunoSEQ multiplex PCR, while TCRdb's copy carries only in-frame clones and drops some. Here the sample spans 45,000 to 55,000 clones, around 85% being singletons. This specimen was peripheral blood mononuclear cells (PBMCs), taken at baseline. These TCRs come from a human donor with classical Hodgkin lymphoma. CDR3s include the opening cysteine and the closing phenylalanine or tryptophan. A D gene is named only where the DNA matches it firmly. Rows may omit the clone size; those that give it use once, few, many or a size class.

v_gene	j_gene	abundance	d_gene	CDR3aa	CDR3nt
TRBV29-1	TRBJ1-2	once	NA	CSVMGQNLNSNYGYTF	TGCAGCGTTATGGGGCAGAACCTCAACAGTAACTATGGCTACACCTTC
TRBV30	TRBJ1-5	NA	NA	CAWSNSGGNQPQHF	TGTGCCTGGAGTAACTCCGGCGGGAATCAGCCCCAGCATTTT
TRBV7-6	TRBJ2-2	NA	TRBD2	CASSIAGGYTGELFF	TGTGCCAGCAGTATAGCGGGAGGGTACACCGGGGAGCTGTTTTTT
TRBV6-5	TRBJ2-7	NA	TRBD1	CASRASWDSYEQYF	TGTGCCAGCAGAGCGTCCTGGGACAGCTACGAGCAGTACTTC
TRBV2	TRBJ2-1	few	TRBD2	CASGGLAGGNEQFF	TGTGCCAGCGGGGGACTAGCGGGTGGAAATGAGCAGTTCTTC
TRBV15	TRBJ1-5	NA	NA	CATSPENQPQHF	TGTGCCACCAGCCCAGAGAATCAGCCCCAGCATTTT
TRBV5-1	TRBJ2-7	NA	NA	CASSLGTTDFYEQYF	TGCGCCAGCAGCTTGGGGACGACGGATTTCTACGAGCAGTACTTC
TRBV29-1	TRBJ2-5	NA	NA	CSCPMYGQQETQYF	TGCAGCTGCCCGATGTACGGGCAGCAAGAGACCCAGTACTTC
TRBV4-3	TRBJ1-2	few	NA	CASSQARTAYNYGYTF	TGCGCCAGCAGCCAAGCGCGGACTGCCTATAACTATGGCTACACCTTC
TRBV18	TRBJ1-1	few	NA	CASSPRREGTEAFF	TGTGCCAGCTCACCACGCAGGGAGGGAACTGAAGCTTTCTTT
TRBV7-7	TRBJ2-1	few	TRBD2	CASSSTSGSSYNEQFF	TGTGCTAGCAGCTCAACTAGCGGGAGTTCCTACAATGAGCAGTTCTTC
TRBV30	TRBJ1-2	NA	NA	CAWNLGLGQPLGGYTF	TGTGCCTGGAATCTAGGCTTGGGGCAGCCCCTGGGGGGCTACACCTTC
TRBV7-2	TRBJ1-2	NA	NA	CASSLVGRSLGGYTF	TGTGCCAGCAGCTTAGTAGGACGGAGCCTAGGCGGCTACACCTTC
TRBV11-3	TRBJ2-2	NA	TRBD2	CASSPGTSGSGELFF	TGTGCCAGCAGCCCGGGGACTAGCGGGAGCGGGGAGCTGTTTTTT
TRBV14	TRBJ1-2	NA	NA	CASSPYHGRQANYGYTF	TGTGCCAGCAGCCCGTATCATGGCAGGCAAGCTAACTATGGTTACACCTTC
TRBV6-5	TRBJ2-1	NA	NA	CASSYLPGFSNEQFF	TGTGCCAGCAGTTACCTCCCGGGATTCTCCAATGAGCAGTTCTTC
TRBV30	TRBJ2-5	NA	NA	CAWMEWGLETQYF	TGTGCCTGGATGGAATGGGGTTTGGAGACCCAGTACTTC
TRBV7-3	TRBJ2-1	once	TRBD1	CASSPEGAYNEQFF	TGTGCCAGCAGCCCTGAGGGGGCGTACAATGAGCAGTTCTTC
TRBV7-2	TRBJ1-2	NA	NA	CASSPSSRPYGSYTF	TGTGCCAGCAGCCCCTCCAGCAGGCCATATGGGAGCTACACCTTC
TRBV27	TRBJ2-1	NA	NA	CASSLNRLGNEQFF	TGTGCCAGCAGTTTGAACCGCCTGGGGAATGAGCAGTTCTTC
TRBV12-5	TRBJ2-7	NA	TRBD1	CASGTGQGTYEQYF	TGTGCTAGTGGGACGGGACAGGGGACCTACGAGCAGTACTTC
TRBV7-9	TRBJ2-2	NA	TRBD1	CASSLLGVPGGIAGELFF	TGTGCCAGCAGCTTATTGGGGGTCCCAGGGGGAATCGCCGGGGAGCTGTTTTTT
TRBV5-1	TRBJ2-2	NA	NA	CASSLETLISTGELFF	TGCGCCAGCAGCTTGGAAACCCTTATTAGCACCGGGGAGCTGTTTTTT
TRBV2	TRBJ1-4	NA	TRBD1	CASSETGVNEKLFF	TGTGCCAGCAGTGAAACAGGGGTTAATGAAAAACTGTTTTTT
TRBV7-6	TRBJ1-5	NA	NA	CASSLAVEQPQHF	TGTGCCAGCAGCTTAGCGGTAGAACAGCCCCAGCATTTT
TRBV19	TRBJ1-2	NA	NA	CASSFWTAYGYTF	TGTGCCAGTAGTTTTTGGACGGCCTATGGCTACACCTTC
TRBV13	TRBJ2-6	NA	NA	CASSLGRGDNVLTF	TGTGCCAGCAGCTTAGGCCGGGGTGACAACGTCCTGACTTTC
TRBV20-1	TRBJ2-7	NA	NA	CSALQTYEQYF	TGCAGTGCTCTGCAAACCTACGAGCAGTACTTC